This T cell receptor (beta chain) was found in a study of blood T cells in healthy people across ages. The CDR3 consists of 13 residues. In germline, CDR1 is SGHRS, CDR2 YFSETQ. A second PCR of about 7 to 12 cycles used a sample-barcoded 5' primer and a J-beta primer mix. TCRdb recomputed calls from the 5' RACE reads with MiXCR, one row per CDR3 protein. The data show 450,000 to 700,000 distinct CDR3 sequences, 27% seen once. The rearrangement uses TRBV5-1 and TRBJ2-5; no firm D call. The end of the DNA is better explained by TRBJ2-1, so the J call may be wrong. This sequence was found in a woman in her seventies in good health. The material sequenced was blood. As DNA, the CDR3 is TGCGCCAGCAGCTTGGTAGCTGGGCATGAGCAGTTCTTC. Protein product: CASSLVAGHEQFF.